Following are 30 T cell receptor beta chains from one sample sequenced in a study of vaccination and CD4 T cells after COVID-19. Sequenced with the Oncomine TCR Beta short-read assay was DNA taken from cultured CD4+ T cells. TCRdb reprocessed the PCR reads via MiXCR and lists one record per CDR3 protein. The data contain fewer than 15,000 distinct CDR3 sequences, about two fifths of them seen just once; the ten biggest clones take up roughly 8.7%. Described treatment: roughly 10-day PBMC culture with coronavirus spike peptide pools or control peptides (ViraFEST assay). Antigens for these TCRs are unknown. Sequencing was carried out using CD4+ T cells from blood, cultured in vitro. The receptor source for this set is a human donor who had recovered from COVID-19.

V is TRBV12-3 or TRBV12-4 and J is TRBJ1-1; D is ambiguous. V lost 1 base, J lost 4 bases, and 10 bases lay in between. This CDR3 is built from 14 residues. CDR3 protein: CASSLGDGGTEAFF. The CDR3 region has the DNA TGTGCCAGCAGTTTAGGTGACGGTGGCACTGAAGCTTTCTTT.

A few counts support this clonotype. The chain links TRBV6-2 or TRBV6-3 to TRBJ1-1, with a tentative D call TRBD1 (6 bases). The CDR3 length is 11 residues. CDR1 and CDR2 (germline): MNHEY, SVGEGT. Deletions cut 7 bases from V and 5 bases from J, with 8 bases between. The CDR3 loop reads CASTRGTEAFF. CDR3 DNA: TGTGCCAGCACCAGGGGAACTGAAGCTTTCTTT.

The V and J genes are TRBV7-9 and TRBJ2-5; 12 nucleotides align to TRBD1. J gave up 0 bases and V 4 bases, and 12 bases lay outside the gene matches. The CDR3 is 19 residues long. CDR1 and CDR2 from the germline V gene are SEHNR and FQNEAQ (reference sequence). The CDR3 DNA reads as TGTGCCAGCAGCTACGTCCCGGGACAGGGGGCAGTGTACCAAGAGACCCAGTACTTC. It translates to CASSYVPGQGAVYQETQYF.

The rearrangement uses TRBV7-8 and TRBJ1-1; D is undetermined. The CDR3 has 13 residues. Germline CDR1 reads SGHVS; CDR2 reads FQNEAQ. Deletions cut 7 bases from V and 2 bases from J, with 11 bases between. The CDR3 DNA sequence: TGTGCCAGCACCCCTCTAGCTAACACTGAAGCTTTCTTT. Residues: CASTPLANTEAFF. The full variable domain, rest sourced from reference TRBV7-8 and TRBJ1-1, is GAGVSQSPRYKVAKRGQDVALRCDPISGHVSLFWYQQALGQGPEFLTYFQNEAQLDKSGLPSDRFFAERPEGSVSTLKIQRTQQEDSAVYLCASTPLANTEAFFGQGTRLTVV.

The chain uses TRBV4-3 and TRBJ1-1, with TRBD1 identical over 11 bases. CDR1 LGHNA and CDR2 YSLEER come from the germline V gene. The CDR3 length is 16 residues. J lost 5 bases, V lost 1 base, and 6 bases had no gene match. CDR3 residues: CASSQGGGQGATEAFF. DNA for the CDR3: TGCGCCAGCAGCCAAGGGGGCGGACAGGGGGCTACTGAAGCTTTCTTT.

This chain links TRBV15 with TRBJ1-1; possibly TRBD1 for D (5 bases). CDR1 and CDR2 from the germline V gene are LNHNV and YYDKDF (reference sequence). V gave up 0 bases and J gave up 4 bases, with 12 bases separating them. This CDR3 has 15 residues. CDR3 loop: CATSRDRTPSTEAFF. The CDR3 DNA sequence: TGTGCCACCAGCAGAGATAGGACACCTAGCACTGAAGCTTTCTTT.

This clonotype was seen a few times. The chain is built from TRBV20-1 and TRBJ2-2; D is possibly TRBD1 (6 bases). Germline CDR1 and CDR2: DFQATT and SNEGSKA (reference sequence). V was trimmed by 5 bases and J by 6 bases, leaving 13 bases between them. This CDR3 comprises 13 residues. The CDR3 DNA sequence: TGCAGTGCTGCGCCACAGGGACCCGGGGAGCTGTTTTTT. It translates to CSAAPQGPGELFF.

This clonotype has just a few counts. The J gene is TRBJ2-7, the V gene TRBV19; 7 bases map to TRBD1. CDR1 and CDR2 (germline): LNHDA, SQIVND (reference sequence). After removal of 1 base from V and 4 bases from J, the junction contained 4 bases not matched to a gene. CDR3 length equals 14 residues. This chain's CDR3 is CASSIAGQVYEQYF. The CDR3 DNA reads TGTGCCAGTAGTATAGCCGGACAGGTATACGAGCAGTACTTC.

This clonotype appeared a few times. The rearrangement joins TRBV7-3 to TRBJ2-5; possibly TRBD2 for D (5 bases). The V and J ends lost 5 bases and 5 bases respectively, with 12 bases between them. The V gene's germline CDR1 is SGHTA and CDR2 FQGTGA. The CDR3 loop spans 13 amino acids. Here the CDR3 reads CASSPRPGETQYF. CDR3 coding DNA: TGTGCCAGCAGCCCTCGTCCGGGGGAGACCCAGTACTTC. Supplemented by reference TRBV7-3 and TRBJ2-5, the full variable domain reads GAGVSQTPSNKVTEKGKYVELRCDPISGHTALYWYRQSLGQGPEFLIYFQGTGAADDSGLPNDRFFAVRPEGSVSTLKIQRTERGDSAVYLCASSPRPGETQYFGPGTRLLVL.

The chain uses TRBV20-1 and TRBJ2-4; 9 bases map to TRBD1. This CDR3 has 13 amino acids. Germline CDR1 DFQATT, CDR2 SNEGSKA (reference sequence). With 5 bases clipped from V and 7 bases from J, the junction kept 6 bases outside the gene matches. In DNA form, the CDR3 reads TGCAGTGCTGGGGCCGGGACAGGGAACATTCAGTACTTC. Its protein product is CSAGAGTGNIQYF.

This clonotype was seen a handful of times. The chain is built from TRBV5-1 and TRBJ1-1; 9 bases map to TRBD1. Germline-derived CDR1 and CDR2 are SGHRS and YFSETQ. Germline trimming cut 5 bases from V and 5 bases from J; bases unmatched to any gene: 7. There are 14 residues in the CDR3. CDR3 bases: TGCGCCAGCAGAGATACAGGGGGCTGGACTGAAGCTTTCTTT. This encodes CASRDTGGWTEAFF.

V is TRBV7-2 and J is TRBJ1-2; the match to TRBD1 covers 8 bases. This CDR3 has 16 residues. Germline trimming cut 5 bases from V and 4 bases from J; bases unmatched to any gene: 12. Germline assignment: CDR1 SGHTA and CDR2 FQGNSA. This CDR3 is CASSNRQGSSTYGYTF. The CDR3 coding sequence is TGTGCCAGCAGCAATCGACAGGGGAGCTCAACCTATGGCTACACCTTC.

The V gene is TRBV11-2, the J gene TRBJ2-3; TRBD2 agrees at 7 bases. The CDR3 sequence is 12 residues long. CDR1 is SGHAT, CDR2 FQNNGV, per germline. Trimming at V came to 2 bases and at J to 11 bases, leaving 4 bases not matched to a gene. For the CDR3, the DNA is TGTGCCAGCAGCTTACTAGCGGCGCGGCAGTATTTT. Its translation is CASSLLAARQYF. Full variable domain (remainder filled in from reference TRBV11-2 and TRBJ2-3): EAGVAQSPRYKIIEKRQSVAFWCNPISGHATLYWYQQILGQGPKLLIQFQNNGVVDDSQLPKDRFSAERLKGVDSTLKIQPAKLEDSAVYLCASSLLAARQYFGPGTRLTVL.

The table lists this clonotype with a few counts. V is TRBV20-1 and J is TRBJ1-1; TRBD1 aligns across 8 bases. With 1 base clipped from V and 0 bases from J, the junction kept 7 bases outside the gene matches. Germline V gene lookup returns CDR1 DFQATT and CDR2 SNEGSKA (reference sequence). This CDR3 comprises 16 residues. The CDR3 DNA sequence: TGCAGTGCTAGAGTCTCGACAGGGGACATGAACACTGAAGCTTTCTTT. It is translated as CSARVSTGDMNTEAFF.

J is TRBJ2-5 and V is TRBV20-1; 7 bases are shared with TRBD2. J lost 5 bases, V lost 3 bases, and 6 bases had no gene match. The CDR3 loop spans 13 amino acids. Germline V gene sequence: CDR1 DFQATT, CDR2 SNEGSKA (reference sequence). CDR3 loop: CSARTGGGETQYF. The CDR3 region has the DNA TGCAGTGCTAGGACGGGGGGTGGGGAGACCCAGTACTTC.

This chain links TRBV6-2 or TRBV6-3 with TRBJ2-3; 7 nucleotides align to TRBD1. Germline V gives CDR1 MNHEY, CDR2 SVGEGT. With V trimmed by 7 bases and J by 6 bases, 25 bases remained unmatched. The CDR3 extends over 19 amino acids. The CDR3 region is CASTILSPSGRGRRDTQYF. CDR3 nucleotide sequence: TGTGCCAGCACCATCTTAAGTCCAAGTGGTAGGGGGCGAAGGGATACGCAGTATTTT.

In nucleotides, the CDR3 is TGTGCCACCTCAAGGGGAGACCACACTGAAGCTTTCTTT. Encoded protein: CATSRGDHTEAFF. V is TRBV6-1 and J is TRBJ1-1; TRBD1 might be the D (5 bases). Trimming removed 10 bases at V and 3 bases at J, with 15 bases between. Germline assignment: CDR1 MNHNS and CDR2 SASEGT. The CDR3 spans 13 residues.

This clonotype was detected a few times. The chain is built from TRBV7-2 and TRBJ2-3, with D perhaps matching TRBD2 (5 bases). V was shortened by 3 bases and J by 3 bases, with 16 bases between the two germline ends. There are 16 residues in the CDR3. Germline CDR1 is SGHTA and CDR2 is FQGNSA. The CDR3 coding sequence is TGTGCCAGCAGCTTTTTCGCGGGCGGAACAACAGATACGCAGTATTTT. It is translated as CASSFFAGGTTDTQYF.

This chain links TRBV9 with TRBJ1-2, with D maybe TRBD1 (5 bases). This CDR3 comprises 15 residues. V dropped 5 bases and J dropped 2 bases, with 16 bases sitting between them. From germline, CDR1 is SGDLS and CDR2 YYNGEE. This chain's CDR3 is CASSSSDRGNYGYTF. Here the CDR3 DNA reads TGTGCCAGCAGTAGTTCGGACCGGGGGAACTATGGCTACACCTTC.

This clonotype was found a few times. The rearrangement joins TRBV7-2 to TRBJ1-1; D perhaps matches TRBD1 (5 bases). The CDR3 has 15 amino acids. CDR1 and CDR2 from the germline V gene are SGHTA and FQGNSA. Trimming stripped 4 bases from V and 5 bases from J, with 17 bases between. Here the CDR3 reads CASSSRAAGGTEAFF. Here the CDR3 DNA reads TGTGCCAGCAGCTCACGGGCCGCCGGGGGGACTGAAGCTTTCTTT. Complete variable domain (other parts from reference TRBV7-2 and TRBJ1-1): GAGVSQSPSNKVTEKGKDVELRCDPISGHTALYWYRQSLGQGLEFLIYFQGNSAPDKSGLPSDRFSAERTGGSVSTLTIQRTQQEDSAVYLCASSSRAAGGTEAFFGQGTRLTVV.

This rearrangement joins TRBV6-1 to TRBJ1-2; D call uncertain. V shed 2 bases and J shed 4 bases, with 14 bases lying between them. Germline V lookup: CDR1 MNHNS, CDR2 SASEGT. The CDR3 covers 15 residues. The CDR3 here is CASSELPTSSYGYTF. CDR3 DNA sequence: TGTGCCAGCAGTGAACTCCCTACAAGTAGCTATGGCTACACCTTC.

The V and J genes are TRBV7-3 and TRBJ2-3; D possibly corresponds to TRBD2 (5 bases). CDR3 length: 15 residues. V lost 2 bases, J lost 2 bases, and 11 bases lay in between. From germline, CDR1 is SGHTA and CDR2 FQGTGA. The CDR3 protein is CASSLSGLYTDTQYF. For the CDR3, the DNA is TGTGCCAGCAGCTTATCCGGACTCTACACAGATACGCAGTATTTT. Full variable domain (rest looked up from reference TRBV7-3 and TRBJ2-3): GAGVSQTPSNKVTEKGKYVELRCDPISGHTALYWYRQSLGQGPEFLIYFQGTGAADDSGLPNDRFFAVRPEGSVSTLKIQRTERGDSAVYLCASSLSGLYTDTQYFGPGTRLTVL.

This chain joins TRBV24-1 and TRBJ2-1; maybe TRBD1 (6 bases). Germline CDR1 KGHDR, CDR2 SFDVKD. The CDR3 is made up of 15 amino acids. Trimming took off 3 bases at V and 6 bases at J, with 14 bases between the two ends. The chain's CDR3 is CATSDNKDRINEQFF. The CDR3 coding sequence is TGTGCCACCAGTGATAACAAGGACAGAATCAATGAGCAGTTCTTC.

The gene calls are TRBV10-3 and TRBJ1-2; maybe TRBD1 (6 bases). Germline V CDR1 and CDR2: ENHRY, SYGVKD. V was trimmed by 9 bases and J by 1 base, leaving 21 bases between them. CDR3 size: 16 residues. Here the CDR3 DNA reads TGTGCCATAAGGGGGAGAGGGGGGACGATTAACTATGGCTACACCTTC. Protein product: CAIRGRGGTINYGYTF.

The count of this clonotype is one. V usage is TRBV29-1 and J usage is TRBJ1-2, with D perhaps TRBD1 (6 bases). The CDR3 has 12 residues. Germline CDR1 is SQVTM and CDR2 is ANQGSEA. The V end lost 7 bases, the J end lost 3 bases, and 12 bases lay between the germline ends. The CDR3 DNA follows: TGCAGCGCCCGGGACAATTACTATGGCTACACCTTC. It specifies CSARDNYYGYTF.

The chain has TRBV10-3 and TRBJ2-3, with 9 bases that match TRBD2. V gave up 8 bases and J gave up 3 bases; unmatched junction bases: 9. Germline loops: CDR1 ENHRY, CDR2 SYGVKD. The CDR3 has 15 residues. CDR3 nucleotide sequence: TGTGCCATCGGAGGGGCGGGGGGGCTGACAGATACGCAGTATTTT. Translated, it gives CAIGGAGGLTDTQYF.

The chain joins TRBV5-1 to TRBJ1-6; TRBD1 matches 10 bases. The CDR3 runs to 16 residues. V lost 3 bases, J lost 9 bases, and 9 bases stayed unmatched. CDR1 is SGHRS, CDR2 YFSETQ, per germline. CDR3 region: CASSSEPGTGASPLHF. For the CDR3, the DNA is TGCGCCAGCAGCTCAGAACCCGGGACAGGGGCTTCACCCCTCCACTTT.

The DNA of the CDR3 is TGCAGTGCTAGAGTTCGAACAGGACCGAATGAGCAGTTCTTC. Encoded protein: CSARVRTGPNEQFF. The chain links TRBV20-1 to TRBJ2-1; D is possibly TRBD1 (5 bases). Germline loops: CDR1 DFQATT, CDR2 SNEGSKA (reference sequence). The CDR3 spans 14 residues. V was cut by 1 base and J by 7 bases, with 14 bases left in between.

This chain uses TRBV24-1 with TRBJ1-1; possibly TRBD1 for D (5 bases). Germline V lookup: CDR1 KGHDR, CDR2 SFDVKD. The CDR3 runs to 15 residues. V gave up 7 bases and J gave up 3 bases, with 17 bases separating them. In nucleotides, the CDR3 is TGTGCCACCAGCCCCTCGGGGGGACGGGACACTGAAGCTTTCTTT. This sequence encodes CATSPSGGRDTEAFF.

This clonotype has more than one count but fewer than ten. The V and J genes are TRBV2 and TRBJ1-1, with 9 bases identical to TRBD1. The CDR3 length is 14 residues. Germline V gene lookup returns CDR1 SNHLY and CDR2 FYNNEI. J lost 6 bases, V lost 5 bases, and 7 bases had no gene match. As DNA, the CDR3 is TGTGCCAGCAGTCGACAGGGGGTTAGCGCTGAAGCTTTCTTT. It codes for CASSRQGVSAEAFF. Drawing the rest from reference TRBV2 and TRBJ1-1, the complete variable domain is EPEVTQTPSHQVTQMGQEVILRCVPISNHLYFYWYRQILGQKVEFLVSFYNNEISEKSEIFDDQFSVERPDGSNFTLKIRSTKLEDSAMYFCASSRQGVSAEAFFGQGTRLTVV.